This TCR beta chain was captured by sequencing in a study of blood T cell repertoires in COVID-19. Clones were read by immunoSEQ multiplex PCR, and TCRdb kept only the in-frame ones, dropping some. The data show 350,000 to 400,000 clones, 80% to 90% seen once. Material for sequencing was peripheral blood. The clonotype was recovered from a woman in her twenties or thirties with COVID-19, enrolled during active disease.

The CDR3 sequence: CATSFRTSGGRVTYNEQFF. The CDR3 DNA follows: TGTGCCACCAGCTTCCGGACTAGCGGGGGGCGCGTCACCTACAATGAGCAGTTCTTC. The rearrangement uses TRBV15 and TRBJ2-1; 14 nucleotides match TRBD2. Per the germline V gene, CDR1 is LNHNV and CDR2 is YYDKDF (reference sequence). V lost 5 bases, J lost 2 bases, and 11 bases stayed unmatched. The CDR3 contains 19 residues.